Given below is one T cell receptor beta chain in context. Its antigen remains unknown. The data are from a study of T cell repertoires in cytomegalovirus infection. TCRdb ran MiXCR on the reads and lists one entry per CDR3 protein. The sample comprises roughly 730,000 distinct CDR3 sequences, 30% to 35% of which are singletons, and about 20% rests with the top ten. Study-wide findings and caveats: Summed public TCR beta family frequency identified CMV carriers bearing the relevant HLA.

Here the sequenced sample was cultured PBMCs, taken from culture after CMV antigen stimulation. This TCR came from a human donor in good health (CMV status not recorded). Some clones in this sample may be carry-over from other donors' samples.

The CDR3 reads CASRLWGEGWNEQFF. CDR3 nucleotides: TGTGCCAGCAGACTCTGGGGGGAGGGTTGGAATGAGCAGTTCTTC. The V gene is TRBV6-6, the J gene TRBJ2-1, with TRBD2 matching 7 bases. CDR3 length: 15 residues. Germline trimming cut 6 bases from V and 7 bases from J; bases unmatched to any gene: 12. The germline gives CDR1 MNHNY, CDR2 SVGAGI (reference sequence).